A selection of T cell receptor beta chains follows, all from one sample in a study of blood T cell dynamics during melanoma immunotherapy. Some clones are missing from TCRdb's copy, which holds only in-frame ones; the method was immunoSEQ multiplex PCR. The table includes more than 10,000 clones, 84% detected once. The sequencing here drew on blood, taken from a patient treated with checkpoint blockade. The origin of the receptors is a human donor with melanoma. CDR3s include the opening cysteine and the closing phenylalanine or tryptophan. Fields, in order: D gene, V gene, clone size, J gene, CDR3 DNA, CDR3 protein. D genes are given only for firm matches. Rows may omit the clone size; those that give it use once, few, many or a size class.

>TRBD1|TRBV30|.|TRBJ1-2
TGTGCCTCGCCCCGGGGACAGTTAATCTATGGCTACACCTTC
CASPRGQLIYGYTF
>TRBD1|TRBV7-9|.|TRBJ1-2
TGTGCCAGCAGCTTATTCACAGGGGACTATGGCTACACCTTC
CASSLFTGDYGYTF
>.|TRBV19|few|TRBJ1-5
TGTGCCAGCGGGGGGAGGGTAAGTCAGCCCCAGCATTTT
CASGGRVSQPQHF
>TRBD1|TRBV19|once|TRBJ1-3
TGTGCCAGTAGTAGCCGGGACAGCTCTGGAAACACCATATATTTT
CASSSRDSSGNTIYF
>.|TRBV21-1|.|TRBJ2-5
TGTGCCAGCAGCAAAGGGACTACCCAAGAGACCCAGTACTTC
CASSKGTTQETQYF
>.|TRBV2|.|TRBJ2-1
TGTGCCAGCAGTCCCAATAGGGATGAGCAGTTCTTC
CASSPNRDEQFF
>.|TRBV7-6|.|TRBJ2-1
TGTGCCAGCAGCTTAGACGGTGGGGGCGATGAGCAGTTCTTC
CASSLDGGGDEQFF
>TRBD1|TRBV13|.|TRBJ1-2
TGTGCCAGCAGCTTAGGAGTACAGGGGGCGGTGGGCTACACCTTC
CASSLGVQGAVGYTF
>TRBD1|TRBV27|.|TRBJ2-1
TGTGCCAGCAGTTTAACAGGGGCAGGTGAGCAGTTCTTC
CASSLTGAGEQFF
>.|TRBV7-2|once|TRBJ1-3
TGTGCCAGCAGTGTGACAGGAACTGGAAACACCATATATTTT
CASSVTGTGNTIYF
>TRBD2|TRBV6-4|.|TRBJ2-3
TGTGCCAGCAGTGACTCAGGCGGGGGAGCAGATACGCAGTATTTT
CASSDSGGGADTQYF
>TRBD1|TRBV9|once|TRBJ1-6
TGTGCCAGCAGCCCCCGACAGGGGGATTCACCCCTCCACTTT
CASSPRQGDSPLHF